This T cell receptor beta chain was captured in a study of T cell responses to AZD1222 COVID-19 vaccine. Across the study: Combined were second doses at about 4 or about 12 weeks. Regarding the study as a whole: White British people made up most donors, females outnumbered males, and clonal diversity was possibly underestimated. Baseline seropositivity characterized only a handful of AZD1222 recipients. Targeting of unmutated variant regions was reportedly seen in nearly half of spike-specific TCRs.

Worth noting for this clone: Its antigen is unknown.

The CDR3 loop spans 14 amino acids. Germline V gene data show CDR1 as MDHEN and CDR2 as SYDVKM. The ends lost 2 bases at V and 6 bases at J; junction bases unmatched: 5. The data were produced by immunoSEQ multiplex PCR, yet TCRdb's version contains in-frame clones alone and is incomplete. The repertoire holds 64,000 or so clones, with 80% to 85% as singletons. The chain recombines TRBV28 with TRBJ2-7, with TRBD1 matching 9 bases. The TCR comes from an adult in good health. Sequenced material: peripheral blood, taken on day 0 of AZD1222 vaccination. DNA of the CDR3: TGTGCCAGCAGTTTAGTGGGGACAGGGCTCGAGCAGTACTTC. Protein sequence: CASSLVGTGLEQYF.